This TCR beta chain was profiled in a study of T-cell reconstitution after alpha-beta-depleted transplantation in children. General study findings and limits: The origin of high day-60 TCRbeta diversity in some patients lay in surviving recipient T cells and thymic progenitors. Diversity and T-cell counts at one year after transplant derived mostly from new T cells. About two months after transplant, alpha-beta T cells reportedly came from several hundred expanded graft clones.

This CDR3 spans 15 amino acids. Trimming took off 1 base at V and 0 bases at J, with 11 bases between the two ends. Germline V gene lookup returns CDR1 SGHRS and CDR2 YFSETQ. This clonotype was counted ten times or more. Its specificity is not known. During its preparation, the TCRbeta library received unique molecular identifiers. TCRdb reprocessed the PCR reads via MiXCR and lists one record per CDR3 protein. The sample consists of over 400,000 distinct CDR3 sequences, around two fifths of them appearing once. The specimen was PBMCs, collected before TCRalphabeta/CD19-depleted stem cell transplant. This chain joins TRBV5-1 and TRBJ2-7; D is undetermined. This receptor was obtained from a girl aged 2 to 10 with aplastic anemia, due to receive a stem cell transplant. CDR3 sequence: CASSLTGGSSYEQYF. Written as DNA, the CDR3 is TGCGCCAGCAGCTTGACTGGCGGAAGCTCCTACGAGCAGTACTTC.